This TCR beta chain was profiled in a study of cytomegalovirus exposure and HLA in healthy donors. The PCR made use of 60 Vbeta and 13 Jbeta primers. Some clones are missing from TCRdb's copy, which holds only in-frame ones; the method was immunoSEQ multiplex PCR. Of about 120,000 clones listed, around 73% are singletons. V dropped 3 bases and J dropped 0; count of bases not matched to a gene: 11. The CDR3 has 17 residues. In germline, CDR1 is MDHEN, CDR2 SYDVKM. The sequence derives from a female donor in good health and CMV-seronegative. The specimen sequenced was PBMCs. This rearrangement joins TRBV28 to TRBJ2-7, with 7 positions matching TRBD1. The CDR3 nucleotides are TGTGCCAGCAGTTTCCCCTCTCCGGGGACAGCCTCCTACGAGCAGTACTTC. This encodes CASSFPSPGTASYEQYF.